Shown below are 2 T cell receptor beta chains from a single sample sequenced in a study of cytomegalovirus exposure and HLA in healthy donors. The primer mix had 60 Vbeta and 13 Jbeta primers. Profiling relied on immunoSEQ multiplex PCR, and the TCRdb table lists in-frame clones only, not all of them. This sample has some 120,000 clones; roughly 83% occur once, and the top ten carry roughly 2%. The sequenced material came from PBMCs. These receptors came from a man younger than 35 in good health and CMV-seronegative.

V gene TRBV25-1 combines with J gene TRBJ1-2, with a weak D call TRBD1 (5 bases). The CDR3 has 16 amino acids. From germline, CDR1 is MGHDK and CDR2 SYGVNS. Trimming stripped 1 base from V and 2 bases from J, with 14 bases between. The CDR3 reads CASSELGTTPNYGYTF. CDR3 nucleotide sequence: TGTGCCAGCAGTGAATTGGGGACTACACCCAACTATGGCTACACCTTC.

This clone was found once. The chain couples TRBV30 to TRBJ2-5; D is perhaps TRBD2 (5 bases). Germline CDR1 and CDR2: GTSNPN and SVGIG (reference sequence). The V gene lost 0 bases and the J gene lost 2 bases, with 7 bases spanning the gap. CDR3 size: 13 residues. The CDR3 DNA sequence: TGTGCCTGGAGTGTAGGACTTCAAGAGACCCAGTACTTC. Translating it yields CAWSVGLQETQYF. The entire variable domain, with the rest obtained from reference TRBV30 and TRBJ2-5, is as follows: SQTIHQWPATLVQPVGSPLSLECTVEGTSNPNLYWYRQAAGRGLQLLFYSVGIGQISSEVPQNLSASRPQDRQFILSSKKLLLSDSGFYLCAWSVGLQETQYFGPGTRLLVL.